Below are 22 T cell receptor beta chains sequenced from a single sample in a study of blood T cell repertoires in COVID-19. The protocol was immunoSEQ multiplex PCR, while the TCRdb copy is restricted to in-frame clones and leaves out a portion. The sample has about 110,000 clones; 75% to 85% are singletons. The sequencing input was peripheral blood. The receptors shown here come from a woman of 80 years or more with active or convalescent COVID-19.

The rearrangement links TRBV18 to TRBJ1-2; TRBD1 agrees at 10 bases. CDR1 KGHSH and CDR2 LQKENI come from the germline V gene. The V segment lost 4 bases and the J segment 6 bases; nucleotides outside the gene matches: 8. The CDR3 spans 15 residues. This CDR3 reads CASSRRDRGADGYTF. The CDR3 nucleotides are TGTGCCAGCTCACGCCGGGACAGGGGCGCGGATGGCTACACCTTC.

This rearrangement joins TRBV19 to TRBJ2-1, with D possibly matching TRBD1 (6 bases). Germline lookup yields CDR1 LNHDA and CDR2 SQIVND (reference sequence). V was cut by 5 bases and J by 2 bases, with 13 bases left in between. The CDR3 covers 15 residues. Here the CDR3 DNA reads TGTGCCAGTAGTCTTACAGGGACCACCTACAATGAGCAGTTCTTC. This encodes CASSLTGTTYNEQFF.

The J gene is TRBJ2-7, the V gene TRBV28; D is unresolved. Germline V gene lookup returns CDR1 MDHEN and CDR2 SYDVKM. The CDR3 runs to 15 residues. V lost 4 bases to trimming and J lost 3 bases, with 16 bases between them. The CDR3 region has the DNA TGTGCCAGCAGTTCCACGCCAGAGGCGCTCTACGAGCAGTACTTC. This sequence encodes CASSSTPEALYEQYF.

The chain is built from TRBV9 and TRBJ2-3; the match to TRBD2 covers 10 bases. The germline gives CDR1 SGDLS, CDR2 YYNGEE. With 5 bases clipped from V and 3 bases from J, the junction kept 6 bases outside the gene matches. The CDR3 length is 15 residues. This CDR3 is CASSTSGISTDTQYF. In DNA, the CDR3 is TGTGCCAGCAGTACTAGCGGGATTTCGACAGATACGCAGTATTTT.

In its sample, this clone was seen many times. The rearrangement joins TRBV28 to TRBJ1-5; D may be TRBD1 (6 bases). The germline gives CDR1 MDHEN, CDR2 SYDVKM. With 1 base removed from V and 1 base from J, the gap between germline ends came to 8 bases. The CDR3 is made up of 15 amino acids. CDR3 DNA sequence: TGTGCCAGCAGTTTATTCAGGGGAAGCAATCAGCCCCAGCATTTT. Amino acid sequence: CASSLFRGSNQPQHF.

The chain uses TRBV5-4 and TRBJ2-6; D is perhaps TRBD1 (6 bases). The CDR3 has 17 amino acids. The V and J ends lost 2 bases and 2 bases respectively, with 14 bases between them. Per the germline V gene, CDR1 is SGHNT and CDR2 is YYREEE (reference sequence). The chain's CDR3 is CASSFGGPSPGANVLTF. The CDR3 DNA sequence: TGTGCCAGCAGCTTTGGGGGCCCCTCGCCTGGGGCCAACGTCCTGACTTTC.

This clone was observed a handful of times. The V call is TRBV28, the J call TRBJ2-7; perhaps TRBD1 as D (6 bases). The CDR3 is made up of 14 amino acids. The V end was cut by 3 bases, the J end by 1 base, with 10 bases between. The germline V gene encodes CDR1 MDHEN and CDR2 SYDVKM. This CDR3 reads CASSLSGVSYEQYF. CDR3 coding DNA: TGTGCCAGCAGTTTGTCAGGGGTGTCCTACGAGCAGTACTTC. Combining the CDR3 with reference TRBV28 and TRBJ2-7 gives the whole variable domain DVKVTQSSRYLVKRTGEKVFLECVQDMDHENMFWYRQDPGLGLRLIYFSYDVKMKEKGDIPEGYSVSREKKERFSLILESASTNQTSMYLCASSLSGVSYEQYFGPGTRLTVT.

This chain links TRBV10-3 with TRBJ2-7; D is perhaps TRBD1 (5 bases). The ends were cut back, 1 base at V and 2 bases at J, with 9 bases in the middle. The CDR3 is 14 residues long. Looked up from germline, CDR1 is ENHRY and CDR2 is SYGVKD. CDR3 sequence: CAISELGAPYEQYF. CDR3 coding DNA: TGTGCCATCAGTGAGTTAGGGGCACCCTACGAGCAGTACTTC.

V usage is TRBV2 and J usage is TRBJ1-5; possible D gene TRBD1, 5 bases. CDR3 length: 14 residues. V was pared by 5 bases and J by 0 bases, with 8 bases between. Germline-derived CDR1 and CDR2 are SNHLY and FYNNEI. The DNA of the CDR3 is TGTGCCAGCAGTAGGACAATTAGCAATCAGCCCCAGCATTTT. It encodes CASSRTISNQPQHF.

The CDR3: CASSHIAGRYNEQFF. The DNA of the CDR3 is TGTGCCAGCAGCCACATAGCGGGAAGGTACAATGAGCAGTTCTTC. The chain recombines TRBV4-2 with TRBJ2-1; 8 bases map to TRBD2. Germline V gene lookup returns CDR1 LGHNA and CDR2 YNFKEQ. The CDR3 spans 15 residues. V lost 3 bases, J lost 4 bases, and 5 bases stayed unmatched.

In its sample, this clone was seen once. The chain uses TRBV19 and TRBJ1-2; 7 bases agree with TRBD1. The CDR3 extends over 14 amino acids. CDR1 and CDR2 (germline): LNHDA, SQIVND (reference sequence). J gave up 1 base and V 5 bases, and 4 bases lay outside the gene matches. CDR3 region: CASSQGQFNYGYTF. The CDR3, as DNA: TGTGCCAGTAGTCAGGGACAGTTTAACTATGGCTACACCTTC.

The chain carries TRBV10-3 and TRBJ2-7, with unresolved D. V gave up 5 bases and J gave up 2 bases, with 4 bases separating them. The CDR3 is 11 residues long. Germline values: CDR1 ENHRY, CDR2 SYGVKD. CDR3 region: CAISNTYEQYF. The DNA for the CDR3 is TGTGCCATCAGTAACACCTACGAGCAGTACTTC.

There are a few counts of this clone. CDR3 coding DNA: TGTGCCAGCAGCCAACCAAGGGGGGGGACGGACAATGAGCAGTTCTTC. This sequence encodes CASSQPRGGTDNEQFF. The gene calls are TRBV3-1 (or the pseudogene TRBV3-2) and TRBJ2-1; weak D call: TRBD2 (7 bases). This CDR3 has 16 residues. V lost 2 bases and J lost 5, with 16 bases in between. From germline, CDR1 is LGHDT and CDR2 YNNKEL (reference sequence).

The chain links TRBV20-1 to TRBJ1-2, with D uncertain. Trimming removed 3 bases at V and 0 bases at J, with 5 bases between. Per the germline V gene, CDR1 is DFQATT and CDR2 is SNEGSKA (reference sequence). The CDR3 length is 12 residues. Written as DNA, the CDR3 is TGCAGTGCTAGTCTGTCTAACTATGGCTACACCTTC. Translated: CSASLSNYGYTF.

As DNA, the CDR3 is TGTGCCATCAAAGGCCAAGGGGAGGGGAACACTGAAGCTTTCTTT. This codes for CAIKGQGEGNTEAFF. The chain uses TRBV28 and TRBJ1-1; tentative D call: TRBD1 (5 bases). This CDR3 spans 15 amino acids. Germline lookup yields CDR1 MDHEN and CDR2 SYDVKM. Trimming shortened V by 10 bases and J by 1 base, and 19 bases separated the two germline ends.

V gene TRBV18 combines with J gene TRBJ2-7; D is perhaps TRBD2 (6 bases). The length of the CDR3 is 12 residues. V gave up 8 bases and J gave up 7 bases, with 15 bases separating them. Germline CDR1 is KGHSH and CDR2 is LQKENI. The CDR3 bases are TGTGCCAGCCAAACCGGGGGTGTGGAGCAGTACTTC. Translating gives CASQTGGVEQYF.

The chain has TRBV9 and TRBJ1-1; D is perhaps TRBD1 (5 bases). The CDR3 has 14 amino acids. V was cut by 3 bases and J by 7 bases, with 16 bases left in between. CDR1 is SGDLS, CDR2 YYNGEE, per germline. CDR3 in DNA: TGTGCCAGCAGCGCCAGTGTCGAGCAGGGTGAAGCTTTCTTT. Translating it yields CASSASVEQGEAFF.

DNA for the CDR3: TGTGCCAGCAGCCTACTAGCGGGAGGAAGCTCCTACAATGAGCAGTTCTTC. Its protein is CASSLLAGGSSYNEQFF. The chain joins TRBV7-3 to TRBJ2-1; 12 bases map to TRBD2. The CDR3 loop spans 17 amino acids. J lost 0 bases, V lost 5 bases, and 5 bases had no gene match. The germline gives CDR1 SGHTA, CDR2 FQGTGA.

The chain combines TRBV7-2 with TRBJ2-5; D possibly corresponds to TRBD1 (6 bases). Germline values: CDR1 SGHTA, CDR2 FQGNSA. The CDR3 is 14 amino acids. The V gene lost 4 bases and the J gene lost 2 bases, with 11 bases spanning the gap. CDR3 coding DNA: TGTGCCAGCAGCTCGCTCGGACAGCAAGAGACCCAGTACTTC. Encoded protein: CASSSLGQQETQYF. The full variable domain, its missing parts supplied by reference TRBV7-2 and TRBJ2-5, is GAGVSQSPSNKVTEKGKDVELRCDPISGHTALYWYRQSLGQGLEFLIYFQGNSAPDKSGLPSDRFSAERTGGSVSTLTIQRTQQEDSAVYLCASSSLGQQETQYFGPGTRLLVL.

The gene calls are TRBV27 and TRBJ1-6, with D perhaps TRBD1 (5 bases). Germline CDR1 and CDR2: MNHEY and SMNVEV (reference sequence). The CDR3 loop spans 14 amino acids. The ends were cut back, 2 bases at V and 6 bases at J, with 8 bases in the middle. The CDR3 DNA reads as TGTGCCAGCAGTTTAGCAGGGATTAATTCACCCCTCCACTTT. This translates into CASSLAGINSPLHF.

This chain connects TRBV6-6 to TRBJ1-2; 7 positions match TRBD1. V gave up 8 bases and J gave up 5 bases; unmatched junction bases: 5. The length of the CDR3 is 12 residues. The germline V gene has CDR1 MNHNY and CDR2 SVGAGI (reference sequence). CDR3 sequence reads: CASDRTGYGYTF. CDR3 in DNA: TGTGCCAGCGATAGGACAGGTTATGGCTACACCTTC.

V gene TRBV30 combines with J gene TRBJ1-5; possible D gene TRBD1, 5 bases. The CDR3 is 15 residues long. V was trimmed by 4 bases and J by 6 bases, leaving 19 bases between them. Germline CDR1 reads GTSNPN; CDR2 reads SVGIG (reference sequence). CDR3 residues: CAWTSGTGAGQPQHF. CDR3 coding DNA: TGTGCCTGGACCTCGGGGACGGGAGCAGGTCAGCCCCAGCATTTT.